These 15 T cell receptor beta chains were all obtained from the same sample, sequenced in a study of identical twins. TCRdb reprocessed the 5' RACE reads with MiXCR, giving one entry per CDR3 protein. This table holds 1,800,000 or so distinct CDR3 sequences, roughly a third found once. Sequencing input: cord blood. The receptors shown here come from a newborn girl in good health.

In its sample, this clonotype was seen a few times. CDR3 nucleotide sequence: TGTGCCAGCAGCCAAGTGGGACCCGTCCAAGAGACCCAGTACTTC. It encodes CASSQVGPVQETQYF. The chain combines TRBV4-2 with TRBJ2-5, with D possibly being TRBD1 or TRBD2 (5 bases each). Trimming took off 1 base at V and 1 base at J, with 10 bases between the two ends. The CDR3 covers 15 residues. CDR1 LGHNA and CDR2 YNFKEQ come from the germline V gene.

Of note for this clonotype: Mismatch with germline at one junction end may stem from a read error. The CDR3 protein is CASGSGTLGSSPPHF. The CDR3 DNA sequence: TGTGCCAGTGGATCCGGGACACTAGGAAGCTCACCCCCCCACTTT. The chain recombines TRBV19 with TRBJ1-6; maybe TRBD1 (6 bases). The CDR3 covers 15 residues. Germline loops: CDR1 LNHDA, CDR2 SQIVND (reference sequence).

This clonotype was observed a few times. The chain is built from TRBV12-3 or TRBV12-4 and TRBJ1-5; 7 bases match TRBD1. V was clipped by 2 bases and J by 7 bases; unmatched bases: 14. This CDR3 has 17 residues. CDR3: CASSLSQGRGVGQPQHF. For the CDR3, the DNA is TGTGCCAGCAGTTTAAGCCAGGGCAGGGGGGTTGGACAGCCCCAGCATTTT.

The chain is built from TRBV2 and TRBJ2-1, with 9 positions matching TRBD2. The CDR3 has 14 residues. Germline CDR1 reads SNHLY; CDR2 reads FYNNEI. The V segment lost 7 bases and the J segment 9 bases; nucleotides outside the gene matches: 10. The DNA for the CDR3 is TGTGCCAGCATCGCGGCTAGCGGGACGGGTGAGCAGTTCTTC. This sequence encodes CASIAASGTGEQFF. Together with reference TRBV2 and TRBJ2-1, the CDR3 gives the full variable domain: EPEVTQTPSHQVTQMGQEVILRCVPISNHLYFYWYRQILGQKVEFLVSFYNNEISEKSEIFDDQFSVERPDGSNFTLKIRSTKLEDSAMYFCASIAASGTGEQFFGPGTRLTVL.

This chain links TRBV5-1 with TRBJ2-5; maybe TRBD2 (6 bases). CDR3 length: 14 amino acids. Germline CDR1 SGHRS, CDR2 YFSETQ. V lost 1 base and J 11 bases, leaving 18 bases between the germline ends. The CDR3 bases are TGCGCCAGCAGCTTGCGGGGAGGAAACAATGAGCAGTACTTC. It is translated as CASSLRGGNNEQYF.

This clonotype has a handful of counts. The rearrangement links TRBV3-1 to TRBJ2-3; D is unresolved. CDR1 is LGHDT and CDR2 is YNNKEL in the germline V gene (reference sequence). Deletions cut 3 bases from V and 0 bases from J, with 7 bases between. CDR3 size: 14 residues. The CDR3 DNA reads TGTGCCAGCAGCCAGATAACAAGCACAGATACGCAGTATTTT. It encodes CASSQITSTDTQYF.

The chain recombines TRBV2 with TRBJ1-2; no clear D gene. The germline V gene encodes CDR1 SNHLY and CDR2 FYNNEI. The V and J ends lost 4 bases and 2 bases respectively, with 8 bases between them. This CDR3 spans 13 amino acids. The CDR3 bases are TGTGCCAGCAGTGGGGTTGGCAACTATGGCTACACCTTC. This translates into CASSGVGNYGYTF.

This clonotype was seen only a few times. CDR3 in amino acids: CASVPSDKSINTEAFF. The DNA of the CDR3 is TGCGCCAGCGTGCCATCGGACAAATCCATTAACACTGAAGCTTTCTTT. This sequence joins TRBV5-1 and TRBJ1-1, with D maybe TRBD1 (5 bases). Germline V gene lookup returns CDR1 SGHRS and CDR2 YFSETQ. CDR3 length equals 16 residues. Trimming shortened V by 7 bases and J by 2 bases, and 21 bases separated the two germline ends.

The chain joins TRBV18 to TRBJ1-4; tentatively, D is TRBD1 (6 bases). The CDR3 sequence is 12 residues long. Germline values: CDR1 KGHSH, CDR2 LQKENI. With 3 bases removed from V and 12 bases from J, the gap between germline ends came to 11 bases. CDR3 bases: TGTGCCAGCTCACCTCGACAGGCCGAACTGTTTTTT. Amino acid sequence: CASSPRQAELFF.

Only a few counts were recorded for this clonotype. The gene calls are TRBV28 and TRBJ1-2, with TRBD1 identical over 7 bases. The junction had 7 bases not matched to a gene; V was cut back by 7 bases and J by 2 bases. The CDR3 has 14 amino acids. Germline lookup yields CDR1 MDHEN and CDR2 SYDVKM. The DNA for the CDR3 is TGTGCCAGCACCCTAACAGGGGTCAACTATGGCTACACCTTC. Translation gives CASTLTGVNYGYTF.

This clonotype was counted only a few times. V is TRBV20-1 and J is TRBJ2-3, with 7 bases matching TRBD2. This CDR3 is 15 amino acids long. J was trimmed by 4 bases and V by 4 bases; bases with no gene match: 11. Germline V CDR1 and CDR2: DFQATT, SNEGSKA (reference sequence). CDR3: CSAKGLPGGPDTQYF. CDR3 sequence (DNA): TGCAGTGCTAAGGGCCTGCCGGGGGGACCAGATACGCAGTATTTT.

Details on this clonotype: One end of the junction fails to match germline, which may point to a read error. The chain joins TRBV6-6 to TRBJ1-6; maybe TRBD1 (6 bases). The CDR3 spans 17 residues. Germline lookup yields CDR1 MNHNY and CDR2 SVGAGI (reference sequence). This CDR3 is CASRRETGLNYNSPPHF. The CDR3 coding sequence is TGTGCCAGCAGACGGGAGACAGGCCTCAATTATAATTCACCCCCCCACTTT.

The table lists this clonotype with many counts. The chain employs TRBV5-1 and TRBJ2-7; 7 bases fit TRBD1. This CDR3 is built from 17 residues. Germline CDR1 and CDR2: SGHRS and YFSETQ. The V segment lost 4 bases and the J segment 0 bases; nucleotides outside the gene matches: 13. The CDR3 coding sequence is TGCGCCAGCAGCGACCCAACGACAGGGACCCACTCCTACGAGCAGTACTTC. Its protein is CASSDPTTGTHSYEQYF.

The V gene is TRBV7-9, the J gene TRBJ2-6; D not certain. Trimming shortened V by 3 bases and J by 2 bases, and 11 bases separated the two germline ends. The CDR3 length is 16 residues. Per the germline V gene, CDR1 is SEHNR and CDR2 is FQNEAQ (reference sequence). CDR3 sequence reads: CASSFGTLTGANVLTF. Written as DNA, the CDR3 is TGTGCCAGCAGCTTTGGTACATTAACTGGGGCCAACGTCCTGACTTTC.

This clonotype was observed many times. The gene calls are TRBV20-1 and TRBJ2-3; D unresolved. Germline-derived CDR1 and CDR2 are DFQATT and SNEGSKA (reference sequence). Trimming stripped 2 bases from V and 2 bases from J, with 8 bases between. The length of the CDR3 is 13 residues. CDR3 DNA: TGCAGTGCTAGACGCGGTAACACAGATACGCAGTATTTT. Protein sequence: CSARRGNTDTQYF.